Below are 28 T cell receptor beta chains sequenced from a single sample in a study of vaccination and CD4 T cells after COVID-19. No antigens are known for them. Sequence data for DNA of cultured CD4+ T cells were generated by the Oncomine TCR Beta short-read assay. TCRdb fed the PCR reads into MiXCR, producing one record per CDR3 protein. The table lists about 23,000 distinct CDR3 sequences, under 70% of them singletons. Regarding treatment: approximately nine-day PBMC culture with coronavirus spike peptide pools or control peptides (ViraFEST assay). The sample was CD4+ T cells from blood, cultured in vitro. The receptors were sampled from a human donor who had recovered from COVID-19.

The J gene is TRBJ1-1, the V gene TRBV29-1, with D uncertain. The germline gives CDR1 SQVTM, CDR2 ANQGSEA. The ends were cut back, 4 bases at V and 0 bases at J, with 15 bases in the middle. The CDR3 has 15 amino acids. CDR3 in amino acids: CSVVKTVPVNTEAFF. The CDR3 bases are TGCAGCGTTGTGAAAACGGTTCCGGTGAACACTGAAGCTTTCTTT. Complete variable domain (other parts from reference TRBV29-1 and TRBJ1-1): SAVISQKPSRDICQRGTSLTIQCQVDSQVTMMFWYRQQPGQSLTLIATANQGSEATYESGFVIDKFPISRPNLTFSTLTVSNMSPEDSSIYLCSVVKTVPVNTEAFFGQGTRLTVV.

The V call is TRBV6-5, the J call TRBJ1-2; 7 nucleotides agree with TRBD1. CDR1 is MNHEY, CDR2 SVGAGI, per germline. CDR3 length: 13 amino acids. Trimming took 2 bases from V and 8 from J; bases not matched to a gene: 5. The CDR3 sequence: CASSYKRGQGYTF. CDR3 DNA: TGTGCCAGCAGTTACAAGAGGGGGCAAGGCTACACCTTC.

CDR3 DNA sequence: TGTGCCAGCAGCTTACGTCCGCGCCACACAGATACGCAGTATTTT. Translated: CASSLRPRHTDTQYF. The chain joins TRBV7-2 to TRBJ2-3; D remains ambiguous. The germline CDR1 and CDR2 sequences are SGHTA and FQGNSA. This CDR3 has 15 amino acids. Trimming took 2 bases from V and 2 from J, leaving 11 bases between them.

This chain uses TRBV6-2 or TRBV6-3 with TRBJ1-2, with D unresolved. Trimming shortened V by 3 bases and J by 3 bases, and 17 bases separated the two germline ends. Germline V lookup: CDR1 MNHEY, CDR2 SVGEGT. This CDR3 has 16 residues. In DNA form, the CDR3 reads TGTGCCAGCAGTTATGGGTTGACCCGGCTGTACTATGGCTACACCTTC. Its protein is CASSYGLTRLYYGYTF.

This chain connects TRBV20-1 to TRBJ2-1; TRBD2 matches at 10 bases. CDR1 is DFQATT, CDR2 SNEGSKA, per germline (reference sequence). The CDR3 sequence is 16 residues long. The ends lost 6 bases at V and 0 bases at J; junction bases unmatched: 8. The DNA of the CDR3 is TGCAGTGCCGTCCCTAGCGGGGGTAGCTCCTACAATGAGCAGTTCTTC. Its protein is CSAVPSGGSSYNEQFF.

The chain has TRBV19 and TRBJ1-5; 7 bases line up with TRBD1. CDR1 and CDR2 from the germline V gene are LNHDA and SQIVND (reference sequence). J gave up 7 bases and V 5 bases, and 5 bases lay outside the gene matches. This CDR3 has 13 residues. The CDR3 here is CASSYRGGQPQHF. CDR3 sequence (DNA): TGTGCCAGTAGTTACAGGGGAGGGCAGCCCCAGCATTTT.

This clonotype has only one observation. The CDR3 here is CASSLLGPDKNIQYF. The CDR3 DNA reads as TGTGCCAGCAGCTTACTCGGGCCGGACAAAAACATTCAGTACTTC. The chain joins TRBV7-2 to TRBJ2-4; D is uncertain. From germline, CDR1 is SGHTA and CDR2 FQGNSA. V lost 2 bases and J lost 3, with 11 bases in between. CDR3 length: 15 residues.

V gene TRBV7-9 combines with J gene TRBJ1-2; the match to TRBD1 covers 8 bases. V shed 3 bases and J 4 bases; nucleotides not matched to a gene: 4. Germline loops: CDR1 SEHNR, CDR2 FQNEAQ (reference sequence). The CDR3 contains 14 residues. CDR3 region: CASSFETGVYGYTF. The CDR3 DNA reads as TGTGCCAGCAGCTTCGAGACAGGGGTCTATGGCTACACCTTC.

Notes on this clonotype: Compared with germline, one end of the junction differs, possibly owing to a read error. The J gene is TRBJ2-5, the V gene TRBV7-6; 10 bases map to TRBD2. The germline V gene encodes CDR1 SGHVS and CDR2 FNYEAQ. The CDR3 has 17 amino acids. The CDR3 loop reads CASSLAGLAGEGETQYF. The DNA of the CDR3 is TGTGCTAGCAGCTTAGCGGGGCTAGCGGGAGAGGGAGAGACCCAGTACTTC.

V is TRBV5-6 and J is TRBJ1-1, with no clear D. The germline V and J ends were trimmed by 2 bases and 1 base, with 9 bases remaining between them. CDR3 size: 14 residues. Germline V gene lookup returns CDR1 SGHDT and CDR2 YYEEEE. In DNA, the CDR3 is TGTGCCAGCAGCTTAATCGGACCGAACACTGAAGCTTTCTTT. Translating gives CASSLIGPNTEAFF.

The CDR3 region has the DNA TGTGCCAGTAACAAGAATGGGCGTCATCAGCCCCAGCATTTT. This sequence encodes CASNKNGRHQPQHF. The chain combines TRBV19 with TRBJ1-5, with D hard to call. The CDR3 has 14 residues. CDR1 is LNHDA, CDR2 SQIVND, per germline (reference sequence). Deletions cut 7 bases from V and 5 bases from J, with 15 bases between.

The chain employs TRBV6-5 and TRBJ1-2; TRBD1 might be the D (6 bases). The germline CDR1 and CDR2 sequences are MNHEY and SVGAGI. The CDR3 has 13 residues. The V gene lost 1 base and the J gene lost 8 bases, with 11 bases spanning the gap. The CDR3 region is CASSYYAGEGYTF. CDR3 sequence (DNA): TGTGCCAGCAGTTACTACGCAGGGGAAGGCTACACCTTC.

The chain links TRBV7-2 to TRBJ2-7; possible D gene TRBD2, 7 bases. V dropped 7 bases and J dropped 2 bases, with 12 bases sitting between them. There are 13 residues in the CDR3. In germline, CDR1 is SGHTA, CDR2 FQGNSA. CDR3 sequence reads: CASNNGGPYEQYF. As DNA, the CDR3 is TGTGCCAGCAATAACGGGGGGCCCTACGAGCAGTACTTC. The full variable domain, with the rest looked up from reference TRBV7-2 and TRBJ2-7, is GAGVSQSPSNKVTEKGKDVELRCDPISGHTALYWYRQSLGQGLEFLIYFQGNSAPDKSGLPSDRFSAERTGGSVSTLTIQRTQQEDSAVYLCASNNGGPYEQYFGPGTRLTVT.

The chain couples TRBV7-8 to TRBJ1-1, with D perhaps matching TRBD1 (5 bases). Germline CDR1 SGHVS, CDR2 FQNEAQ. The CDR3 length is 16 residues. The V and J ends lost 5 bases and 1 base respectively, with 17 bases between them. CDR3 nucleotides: TGTGCCAGCAGCCACCTTGGGGGACGAGAGAACACTGAAGCTTTCTTT. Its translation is CASSHLGGRENTEAFF. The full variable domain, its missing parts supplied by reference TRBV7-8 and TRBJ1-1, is GAGVSQSPRYKVAKRGQDVALRCDPISGHVSLFWYQQALGQGPEFLTYFQNEAQLDKSGLPSDRFFAERPEGSVSTLKIQRTQQEDSAVYLCASSHLGGRENTEAFFGQGTRLTVV.

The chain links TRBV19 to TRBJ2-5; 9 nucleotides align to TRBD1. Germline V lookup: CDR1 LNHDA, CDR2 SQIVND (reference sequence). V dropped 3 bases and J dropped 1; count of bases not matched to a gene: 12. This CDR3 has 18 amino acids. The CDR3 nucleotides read TGTGCCAGTAGTATCTGGCCCCGGGACAGGGAACCCCAAGAGACCCAGTACTTC. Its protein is CASSIWPRDREPQETQYF.

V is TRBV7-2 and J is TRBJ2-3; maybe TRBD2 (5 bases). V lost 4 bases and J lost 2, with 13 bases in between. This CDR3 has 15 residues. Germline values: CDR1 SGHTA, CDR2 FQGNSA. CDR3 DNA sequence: TGTGCCAGCAGCTGGAAAGGGAGAGACACAGATACGCAGTATTTT. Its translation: CASSWKGRDTDTQYF.

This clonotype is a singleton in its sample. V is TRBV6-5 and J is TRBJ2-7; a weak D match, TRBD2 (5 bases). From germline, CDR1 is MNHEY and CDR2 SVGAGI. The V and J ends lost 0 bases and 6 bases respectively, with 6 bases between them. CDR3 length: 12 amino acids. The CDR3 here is CASSYSGSEQYF. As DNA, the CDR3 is TGTGCCAGCAGTTACTCAGGGAGCGAGCAGTACTTC.

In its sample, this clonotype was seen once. CDR3 protein: CASSSEGAEWLNEQFF. The CDR3 DNA follows: TGTGCCAGCAGCTCGGAGGGTGCCGAATGGCTCAATGAGCAGTTCTTC. The chain recombines TRBV11-3 with TRBJ2-1; possible D gene TRBD2, 6 bases. Trimming cost V 4 bases and J 6 bases, with 19 bases left between them. CDR1 and CDR2 (germline): SGHNT, YENEEA. The CDR3 runs to 16 residues.

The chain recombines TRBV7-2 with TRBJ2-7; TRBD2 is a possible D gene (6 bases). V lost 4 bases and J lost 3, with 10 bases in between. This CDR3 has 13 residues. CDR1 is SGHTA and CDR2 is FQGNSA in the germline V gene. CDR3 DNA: TGTGCCAGCAGCTCGGCCGGGGGCTACGAGCAGTACTTC. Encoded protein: CASSSAGGYEQYF.

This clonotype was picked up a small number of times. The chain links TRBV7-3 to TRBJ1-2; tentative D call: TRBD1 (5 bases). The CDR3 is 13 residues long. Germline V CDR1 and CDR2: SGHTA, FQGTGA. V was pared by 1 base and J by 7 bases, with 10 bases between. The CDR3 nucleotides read TGTGCCAGCAGCTTAAGCGGTGGGGGTGGCTACACCTTC. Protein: CASSLSGGGGYTF.

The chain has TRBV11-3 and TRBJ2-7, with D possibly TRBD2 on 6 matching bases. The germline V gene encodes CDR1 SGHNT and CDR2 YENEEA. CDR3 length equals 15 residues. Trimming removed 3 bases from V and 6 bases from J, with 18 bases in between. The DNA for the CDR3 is TGTGCCAGCAGCTTGACCCGGGGGAGCCCGGGCGAGCAGTACTTC. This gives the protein CASSLTRGSPGEQYF.

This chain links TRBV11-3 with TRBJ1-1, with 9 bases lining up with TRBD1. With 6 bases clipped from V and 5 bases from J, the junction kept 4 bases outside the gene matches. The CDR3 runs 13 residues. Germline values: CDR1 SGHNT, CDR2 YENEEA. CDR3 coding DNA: TGTGCCAGCAGGTTACAGGGGGCGACTGAAGCTTTCTTT. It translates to CASRLQGATEAFF. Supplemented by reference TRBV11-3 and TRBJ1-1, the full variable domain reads EAGVVQSPRYKIIEKKQPVAFWCNPISGHNTLYWYLQNLGQGPELLIRYENEEAVDDSQLPKDRFSAERLKGVDSTLKIQPAELGDSAVYLCASRLQGATEAFFGQGTRLTVV.

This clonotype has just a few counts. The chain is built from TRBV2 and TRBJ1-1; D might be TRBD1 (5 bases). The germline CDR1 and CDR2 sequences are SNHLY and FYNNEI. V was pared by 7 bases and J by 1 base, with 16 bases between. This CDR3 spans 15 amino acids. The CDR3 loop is CASTQQARGNTEAFF. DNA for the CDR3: TGTGCCAGCACTCAACAGGCAAGAGGGAACACTGAAGCTTTCTTT.

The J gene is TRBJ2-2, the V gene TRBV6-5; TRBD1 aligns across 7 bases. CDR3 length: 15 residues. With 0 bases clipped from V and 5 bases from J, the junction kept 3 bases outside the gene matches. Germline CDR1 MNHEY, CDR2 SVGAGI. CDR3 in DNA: TGTGCCAGCAGTTACTCAGGGGGCGCAACCGGGGAGCTGTTTTTT. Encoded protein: CASSYSGGATGELFF.

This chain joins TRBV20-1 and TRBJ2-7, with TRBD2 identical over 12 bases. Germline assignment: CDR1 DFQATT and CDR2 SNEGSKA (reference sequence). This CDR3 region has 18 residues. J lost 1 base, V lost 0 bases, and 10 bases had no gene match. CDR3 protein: CSARDGLAGGIRSYEQYF. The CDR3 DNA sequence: TGCAGTGCTAGAGATGGGCTAGCGGGAGGGATAAGGTCCTACGAGCAGTACTTC.

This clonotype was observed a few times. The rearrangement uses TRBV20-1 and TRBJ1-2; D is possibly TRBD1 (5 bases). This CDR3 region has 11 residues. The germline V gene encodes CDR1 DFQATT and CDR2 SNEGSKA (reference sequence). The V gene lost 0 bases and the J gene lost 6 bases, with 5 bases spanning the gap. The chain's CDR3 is CSARDRDGYTF. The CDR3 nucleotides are TGCAGTGCTAGAGACAGGGATGGCTACACCTTC.

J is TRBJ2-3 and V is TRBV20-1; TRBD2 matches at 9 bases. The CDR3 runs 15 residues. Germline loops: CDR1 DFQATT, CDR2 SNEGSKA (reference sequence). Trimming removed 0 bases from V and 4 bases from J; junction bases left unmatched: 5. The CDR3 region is CSARDPAGGPDTQYF. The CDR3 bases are TGCAGTGCTAGAGATCCAGCGGGAGGACCAGATACGCAGTATTTT.

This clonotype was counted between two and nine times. This chain's CDR3 is CASSPDRGGYTF. CDR3 DNA sequence: TGTGCCAGCAGCCCCGACCGGGGTGGCTACACCTTC. J is TRBJ1-2 and V is TRBV7-6; D gene uncertain. CDR1 and CDR2 from the germline V gene are SGHVS and FNYEAQ. The CDR3 loop spans 12 amino acids. The ends were cut back, 5 bases at V and 7 bases at J, with 11 bases in the middle.